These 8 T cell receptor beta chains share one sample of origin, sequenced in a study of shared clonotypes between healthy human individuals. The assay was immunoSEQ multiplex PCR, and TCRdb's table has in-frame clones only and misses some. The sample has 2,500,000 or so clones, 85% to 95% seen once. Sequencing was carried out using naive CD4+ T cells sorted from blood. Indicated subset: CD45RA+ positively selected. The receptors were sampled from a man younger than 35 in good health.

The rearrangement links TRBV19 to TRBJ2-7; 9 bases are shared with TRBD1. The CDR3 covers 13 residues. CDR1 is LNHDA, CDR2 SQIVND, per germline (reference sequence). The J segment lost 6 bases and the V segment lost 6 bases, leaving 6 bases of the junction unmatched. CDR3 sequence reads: CASSSTGGGEQYF. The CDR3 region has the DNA TGTGCCAGTAGCTCGACAGGGGGTGGCGAGCAGTACTTC.

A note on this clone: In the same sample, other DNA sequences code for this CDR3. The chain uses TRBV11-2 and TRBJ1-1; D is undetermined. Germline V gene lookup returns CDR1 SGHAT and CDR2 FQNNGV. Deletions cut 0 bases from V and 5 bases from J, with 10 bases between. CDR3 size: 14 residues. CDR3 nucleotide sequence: TGTGCCAGCAGCTTAGATGTAGGGATGACTGAAGCTTTCTTT. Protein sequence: CASSLDVGMTEAFF.

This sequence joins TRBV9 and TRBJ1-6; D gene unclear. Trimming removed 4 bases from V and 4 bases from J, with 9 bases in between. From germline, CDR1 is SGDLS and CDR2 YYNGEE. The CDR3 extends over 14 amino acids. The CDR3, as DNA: TGTGCCAGCAGCCTCACCGGTTATAATTCACCCCTCCACTTT. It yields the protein CASSLTGYNSPLHF. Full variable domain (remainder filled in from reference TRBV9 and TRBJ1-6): DSGVTQTPKHLITATGQRVTLRCSPRSGDLSVYWYQQSLDQGLQFLIQYYNGEERAKGNILERFSAQQFPDLHSELNLSSLELGDSALYFCASSLTGYNSPLHFGNGTRLTVT.

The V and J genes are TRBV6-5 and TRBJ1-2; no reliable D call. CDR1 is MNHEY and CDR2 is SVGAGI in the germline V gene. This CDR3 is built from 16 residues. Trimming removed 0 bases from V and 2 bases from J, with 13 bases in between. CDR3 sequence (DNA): TGTGCCAGCAGTTACTCGACCGGAGGAGGAAACTATGGCTACACCTTC. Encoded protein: CASSYSTGGGNYGYTF.

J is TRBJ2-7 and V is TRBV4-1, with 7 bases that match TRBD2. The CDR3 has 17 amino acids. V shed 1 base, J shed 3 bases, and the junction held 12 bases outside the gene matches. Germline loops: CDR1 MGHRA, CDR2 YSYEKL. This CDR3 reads CASSQGAGRVLVYEQYF. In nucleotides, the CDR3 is TGCGCCAGCAGCCAAGGGGCGGGGAGGGTTTTGGTCTACGAGCAGTACTTC.

CDR3 DNA sequence: TGTGCCAGCAGTCCCCTGACTAGCGGGAGGGCCGGAAAAGCCTACGAGCAGTACTTC. Translated: CASSPLTSGRAGKAYEQYF. The chain joins TRBV27 to TRBJ2-7, with TRBD2 matching over 14 bases. Germline V gene sequence: CDR1 MNHEY, CDR2 SMNVEV (reference sequence). The CDR3 is 19 residues long. With V trimmed by 5 bases and J by 2 bases, 14 bases remained unmatched.

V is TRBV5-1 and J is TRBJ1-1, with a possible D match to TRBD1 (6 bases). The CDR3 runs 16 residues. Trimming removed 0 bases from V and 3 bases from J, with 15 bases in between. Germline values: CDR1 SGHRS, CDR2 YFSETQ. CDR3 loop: CASSLEAGARDTEAFF. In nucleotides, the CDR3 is TGCGCCAGCAGCTTGGAGGCAGGGGCGAGGGACACTGAAGCTTTCTTT.

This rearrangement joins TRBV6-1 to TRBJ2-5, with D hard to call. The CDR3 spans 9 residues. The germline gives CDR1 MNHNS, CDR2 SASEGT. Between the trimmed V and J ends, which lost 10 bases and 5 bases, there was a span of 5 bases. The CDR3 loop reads CATDETQYF. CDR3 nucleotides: TGTGCCACCGACGAGACCCAGTACTTC.